What follows are 14 T cell receptor beta chains derived from one specimen sequenced in a study of cytomegalovirus exposure and HLA in healthy donors. Primers included in the PCR were 60 Vbeta and 13 Jbeta primers. Here immunoSEQ multiplex PCR was the method, and the copy in TCRdb shows in-frame clones only, minus some. Of 95,000 to 100,000 clones in the sample, approximately 80% were seen once. The source material was PBMCs. These receptors originate from a female donor in good health and CMV-seronegative.

In its sample, this clone was seen once. The chain combines TRBV7-6 with TRBJ2-5; 10 nucleotides line up with TRBD2. The DNA end favors TRBJ2-7, so the J call may be wrong. This CDR3 region has 18 residues. CDR1 SGHVS and CDR2 FNYEAQ come from the germline V gene. CDR3 DNA sequence: TGTGCCAGCAGCTTCACCCCCCCGAGGACTAGCGGAGCCTACGAGCAGTACTTC. It codes for CASSFTPPRTSGAYEQYF.

This clone has just a few counts. The chain is built from TRBV7-9 and TRBJ2-7, with 8 bases lining up with TRBD1. The CDR3 length is 15 residues. V lost 2 bases and J lost 8; bases outside the gene matches: 11. Germline assignment: CDR1 SEHNR and CDR2 FQNEAQ (reference sequence). This chain's CDR3 is CASSLIIPGTGKQYF. Here the CDR3 DNA reads TGTGCCAGCAGCTTAATCATTCCCGGGACAGGCAAGCAGTACTTC. The entire variable domain, with the rest obtained from reference TRBV7-9 and TRBJ2-7, is as follows: DTGVSQNPRHKITKRGQNVTFRCDPISEHNRLYWYRQTLGQGPEFLTYFQNEAQLEKSRLLSDRFSAERPKGSFSTLEIQRTEQGDSAMYLCASSLIIPGTGKQYFGPGTRLTVT.

The chain carries TRBV27 and TRBJ2-7; D remains ambiguous. CDR1 is MNHEY and CDR2 is SMNVEV in the germline V gene (reference sequence). This CDR3 region has 13 residues. V was trimmed by 4 bases and J by 2 bases, leaving 9 bases between them. The CDR3 sequence: CASSSLSPYEQYF. Written as DNA, the CDR3 is TGTGCCAGCAGTTCTCTCTCCCCCTACGAGCAGTACTTC.

V and J are TRBV11-1 and TRBJ1-2, with TRBD1 matching over 8 bases. This CDR3 contains 14 residues. V lost 5 bases to trimming and J lost 14 bases; unmatched junction nucleotides: 16. In germline, CDR1 is SGHAT, CDR2 FQDESV (reference sequence). This CDR3 reads CASSPPGTGTPKTF. The CDR3 DNA reads TGTGCCAGCAGCCCACCCGGGACAGGAACCCCCAAGACCTTC.

The chain recombines TRBV10-3 with TRBJ2-3; TRBD2 matches at 8 bases. After removal of 9 bases from V and 0 bases from J, the junction contained 5 bases not matched to a gene. Germline-derived CDR1 and CDR2 are ENHRY and SYGVKD. This CDR3 is 14 amino acids long. DNA of the CDR3: TGTGCCATTCAGCGGGGGACTAGCACAGATACGCAGTATTTT. Protein product: CAIQRGTSTDTQYF.

This chain links TRBV7-3 with TRBJ1-2; TRBD1 agrees at 9 bases. Germline CDR1 and CDR2: SGHTA and FQGTGA. Trimming cost V 6 bases and J 2 bases; bases outside gene matches: 10. This CDR3 region has 16 residues. The DNA for the CDR3 is TGTGCCAGCAGTATAACAGGGGGCGATTCGAACTATGGCTACACCTTC. Translation gives CASSITGGDSNYGYTF.

The chain links TRBV9 to TRBJ2-1; 9 bases are shared with TRBD2. This CDR3 is 16 amino acids long. Looked up from germline, CDR1 is SGDLS and CDR2 is YYNGEE. Trimming cost V 2 bases and J 1 base; bases outside gene matches: 4. CDR3 in amino acids: CASSVAAGGSYNEQFF. The CDR3, as DNA: TGTGCCAGCAGCGTTGCAGCGGGGGGTTCCTACAATGAGCAGTTCTTC.

The chain combines TRBV5-6 with TRBJ1-2; possible D gene TRBD1, 5 bases. This CDR3 contains 12 residues. Looked up from germline, CDR1 is SGHDT and CDR2 is YYEEEE. V lost 8 bases to trimming and J lost 5 bases, with 13 bases between them. For the CDR3, the DNA is TGTGCCAGTCAGGGCTATGGGTATGGCTACACCTTC. Translation: CASQGYGYGYTF.

The J gene is TRBJ1-5, the V gene TRBV5-1, with D unresolved. This CDR3 comprises 13 residues. CDR1 and CDR2 from the germline V gene are SGHRS and YFSETQ. V gave up 0 bases and J gave up 5 bases, with 6 bases separating them. CDR3 DNA: TGCGCCAGCAGCTTGGGCGGAGATCAGCCCCAGCATTTT. This encodes CASSLGGDQPQHF.

The chain links TRBV19 to TRBJ1-5; tentatively, D is TRBD1 (5 bases). V lost 0 bases to trimming and J lost 1 base, with 16 bases between them. The CDR3 spans 18 residues. Germline V gives CDR1 LNHDA, CDR2 SQIVND (reference sequence). CDR3 in amino acids: CASSIDPLGGGSNQPQHF. As DNA, the CDR3 is TGTGCCAGTAGTATAGACCCCCTGGGGGGTGGGAGCAATCAGCCCCAGCATTTT.

The CDR3 loop reads CASSLAAGRRYEQFF. Written as DNA, the CDR3 is TGCGCCAGCAGCTTGGCTGCCGGGAGAAGATATGAGCAGTTCTTC. This chain uses TRBV5-1 with TRBJ2-1; D is possibly TRBD2 (6 bases). CDR3 length: 15 amino acids. Germline lookup yields CDR1 SGHRS and CDR2 YFSETQ. Between the trimmed V and J ends, which lost 0 bases and 8 bases, there was a span of 15 bases. Full variable domain (remainder filled in from reference TRBV5-1 and TRBJ2-1): KAGVTQTPRYLIKTRGQQVTLSCSPISGHRSVSWYQQTPGQGLQFLFEYFSETQRNKGNFPGRFSGRQFSNSRSEMNVSTLELGDSALYLCASSLAAGRRYEQFFGPGTRLTVL.

A remark on this clone: The sample holds other DNA sequences that translate to the same CDR3. This chain connects TRBV5-4 to TRBJ1-5, with D perhaps matching TRBD1 (6 bases). This CDR3 contains 14 residues. The V gene's germline CDR1 is SGHNT and CDR2 YYREEE (reference sequence). The V end was cut by 2 bases, the J end by 7 bases, with 13 bases between. In DNA form, the CDR3 reads TGTGCCAGCAGCTTACAGGGTTCAGGGCAGCCCCAGCATTTT. Translated: CASSLQGSGQPQHF.

The chain has TRBV5-4 and TRBJ2-7, with 7 bases aligning to TRBD2. V shed 3 bases, J shed 5 bases, and the junction held 8 bases outside the gene matches. The CDR3 contains 14 residues. The germline gives CDR1 SGHNT, CDR2 YYREEE (reference sequence). CDR3: CASSYGLGQDEQYF. The CDR3 DNA sequence: TGTGCCAGCAGCTATGGACTAGGTCAGGACGAGCAGTACTTC.

V usage is TRBV29-1 and J usage is TRBJ2-3; TRBD2 aligns across 8 bases. CDR3 size: 15 residues. Germline CDR1 and CDR2: SQVTM and ANQGSEA. The V segment lost 6 bases and the J segment 5 bases; nucleotides outside the gene matches: 13. CDR3 region: CSVGGRGGLRDTQYF. CDR3 DNA: TGCAGCGTGGGGGGACGGGGGGGCCTCAGAGATACGCAGTATTTT.